These 26 T cell receptor beta chains were sequenced from one sample in a study of shared clonotypes between healthy human individuals. Generated by immunoSEQ multiplex PCR, the TCRdb table keeps only in-frame clones and is missing some. The sample yields about 480,000 clones, about three quarters seen once. Sequencing was done on a sample of PBMCs. The receptor set was obtained from a middle-aged woman in good health. Some clones in this sample may be carry-over from other donors' samples.

The chain has TRBV28 and TRBJ1-4; a possible D gene is TRBD1 (5 bases). The V end was cut by 1 base, the J end by 8 bases, with 14 bases between. CDR3 length: 15 amino acids. Germline CDR1 MDHEN, CDR2 SYDVKM. The CDR3 DNA is TGTGCCAGCAGTTTATATGGGGGGTTTCGGGAAAAACTGTTTTTT. Translated: CASSLYGGFREKLFF.

This chain joins TRBV4-1 and TRBJ2-7; TRBD2 might be the D (5 bases). This CDR3 region has 14 residues. Per germline, CDR1 MGHRA and CDR2 YSYEKL. V lost 4 bases to trimming and J lost 0 bases, with 10 bases between them. This CDR3 is CASSREPSSYEQYF. CDR3 nucleotides: TGCGCCAGCAGCCGGGAGCCCAGCTCCTACGAGCAGTACTTC.

Points on this clone: Other DNA variants within this sample encode the same CDR3. V is TRBV4-1 and J is TRBJ2-1, with 13 bases identical to TRBD2. This CDR3 is built from 15 residues. Germline V lookup: CDR1 MGHRA, CDR2 YSYEKL. V was clipped by 1 base and J by 6 bases; unmatched bases: 0. Here the CDR3 DNA reads TGCGCCAGCAGCCAAGGACTAGCGGGAGGCAATGAGCAGTTCTTC. Its protein product is CASSQGLAGGNEQFF.

The chain couples TRBV5-1 to TRBJ2-5; no clear D. The CDR3 length is 12 residues. Per germline, CDR1 SGHRS and CDR2 YFSETQ. The V end was cut by 2 bases, the J end by 5 bases, with 7 bases between. CDR3 amino acids: CASSFGWETQYF. The CDR3 nucleotides read TGCGCCAGCAGCTTTGGGTGGGAGACCCAGTACTTC. Full variable domain (rest looked up from reference TRBV5-1 and TRBJ2-5): KAGVTQTPRYLIKTRGQQVTLSCSPISGHRSVSWYQQTPGQGLQFLFEYFSETQRNKGNFPGRFSGRQFSNSRSEMNVSTLELGDSALYLCASSFGWETQYFGPGTRLLVL.

The chain carries TRBV14 and TRBJ2-7, with D perhaps TRBD2 (6 bases). Trimming took off 4 bases at V and 3 bases at J, with 7 bases between the two ends. This CDR3 contains 12 residues. Germline V lookup: CDR1 SGHDN, CDR2 FVKESK. Written as DNA, the CDR3 is TGTGCCAGCAGCCCGGGACTCTACGAGCAGTACTTC. Protein: CASSPGLYEQYF. The full variable domain, its missing parts supplied by reference TRBV14 and TRBJ2-7, is EAGVTQFPSHSVIEKGQTVTLRCDPISGHDNLYWYRRVMGKEIKFLLHFVKESKQDESGMPNNRFLAERTGGTYSTLKVQPAELEDSGVYFCASSPGLYEQYFGPGTRLTVT.

The chain uses TRBV11-2 and TRBJ1-3; D possibly corresponds to TRBD1 (6 bases). This CDR3 is 14 amino acids long. Trimming shortened V by 8 bases and J by 1 base, and 12 bases separated the two germline ends. The germline V gene has CDR1 SGHAT and CDR2 FQNNGV. Here the CDR3 DNA reads TGTGCCAGCGCCGAACAGGGATCTGGAAACACCATATATTTT. Translated: CASAEQGSGNTIYF.

This chain connects TRBV9 to TRBJ2-5; TRBD1 matches at 7 bases. The CDR3 has 15 residues. The germline CDR1 and CDR2 sequences are SGDLS and YYNGEE. J was trimmed by 2 bases and V by 2 bases; bases with no gene match: 6. The CDR3 DNA follows: TGTGCCAGCAGCGTTGCCGGGACAGCGCAAGAGACCCAGTACTTC. This codes for CASSVAGTAQETQYF.

The genes are TRBV6-1 and TRBJ2-1; TRBD1 aligns across 7 bases. J lost 15 bases, V lost 9 bases, and 8 bases had no gene match. CDR1 and CDR2 (germline): MNHNS, SASEGT. The CDR3 contains 10 residues. The chain's CDR3 is CARTGSARFF. CDR3 DNA sequence: TGTGCCAGGACAGGGTCGGCTCGGTTCTTC.

Notes on this clone: This same CDR3 is encoded by further DNA sequences in the sample. The gene calls are TRBV9 and TRBJ1-5, with D possibly being TRBD1 (5 bases). CDR1 and CDR2 from the germline V gene are SGDLS and YYNGEE. Trimming cost V 0 bases and J 2 bases, with 6 bases left between them. This CDR3 is 14 amino acids long. DNA of the CDR3: TGTGCCAGCAGCGTAGGGGGGGGCAATCAGCCCCAGCATTTT. It codes for CASSVGGGNQPQHF.

J is TRBJ2-3 and V is TRBV5-1; 7 bases are shared with TRBD2. CDR1 is SGHRS and CDR2 is YFSETQ in the germline V gene. This CDR3 region has 16 residues. Losses at the gene ends were 4 bases for V and 1 base for J; bases not matched to a gene: 9. CDR3 sequence: CASSLATAGGTDTQYF. DNA for the CDR3: TGCGCCAGCAGCCTGGCTACGGCGGGAGGCACAGATACGCAGTATTTT.

This chain links TRBV7-8 with TRBJ1-4; 7 positions match TRBD1. Germline lookup yields CDR1 SGHVS and CDR2 FQNEAQ. CDR3 size: 14 residues. Trimming cost V 2 bases and J 5 bases; bases outside gene matches: 2. CDR3 bases: TGTGCCAGCAGCTTAAGGGACAGCAATGAAAAACTGTTTTTT. Encoded protein: CASSLRDSNEKLFF.

V gene TRBV29-1 combines with J gene TRBJ1-1; TRBD1 agrees at 7 bases. The germline gives CDR1 SQVTM, CDR2 ANQGSEA. The V segment lost 7 bases and the J segment 1 base; nucleotides outside the gene matches: 6. This CDR3 is 13 amino acids long. CDR3 in amino acids: CSATRGGNTEAFF. CDR3 in DNA: TGCAGCGCCACCAGGGGGGGGAACACTGAAGCTTTCTTT.

This rearrangement joins TRBV5-1 to TRBJ2-2; possibly TRBD1 or TRBD2 for D (5 bases each). The CDR3 totals 18 residues. The germline V gene has CDR1 SGHRS and CDR2 YFSETQ. The V and J ends lost 1 base and 0 bases respectively, with 16 bases between them. DNA of the CDR3: TGCGCCAGCAGCTTGTGGGGACCTTTGGGGACGAACACCGGGGAGCTGTTTTTT. This gives the protein CASSLWGPLGTNTGELFF.

The V call is TRBV5-1, the J call TRBJ2-3; D perhaps matches TRBD1 (6 bases). CDR1 and CDR2 (germline): SGHRS, YFSETQ. V was cut by 1 base and J by 1 base, with 10 bases left in between. CDR3 length: 15 amino acids. The CDR3 loop is CASSLTGPRTDTQYF. The CDR3 DNA follows: TGCGCCAGCAGCTTGACAGGGCCCCGCACAGATACGCAGTATTTT.

This clone has just a few counts. The rearrangement joins TRBV15 to TRBJ2-7; the D gene is possibly TRBD1 (6 bases). Between the trimmed V and J ends, which lost 5 bases and 0 bases, there was a span of 11 bases. The CDR3 extends over 14 amino acids. CDR1 LNHNV and CDR2 YYDKDF come from the germline V gene (reference sequence). The CDR3 nucleotides are TGTGCCACCAGCCGGACAGCAAGCTCCTACGAGCAGTACTTC. Amino acid sequence: CATSRTASSYEQYF.

This clone was observed a single time. V usage is TRBV30 and J usage is TRBJ1-5; a weak D match, TRBD1 (5 bases). Germline V gene lookup returns CDR1 GTSNPN and CDR2 SVGIG (reference sequence). The CDR3 covers 15 residues. V dropped 0 bases and J dropped 3 bases, with 12 bases sitting between them. CDR3 in DNA: TGTGCCTGGAGTGTGGGGGGGTTCAACAATCAGCCCCAGCATTTT. Amino acids: CAWSVGGFNNQPQHF.

The rearrangement uses TRBV25-1 and TRBJ1-1, with 7 bases fitting TRBD1. Germline CDR1 MGHDK, CDR2 SYGVNS. The CDR3 has 13 amino acids. Trimming removed 9 bases from V and 1 base from J; junction bases left unmatched: 5. CDR3 sequence: CASSGQKNTEAFF. CDR3 nucleotide sequence: TGTGCCAGTTCGGGACAGAAGAACACTGAAGCTTTCTTT. Combining the CDR3 with reference TRBV25-1 and TRBJ1-1 gives the whole variable domain EADIYQTPRYLVIGTGKKITLECSQTMGHDKMYWYQQDPGMELHLIHYSYGVNSTEKGDLSSESTVSRIRTEHFPLTLESARPSHTSQYLCASSGQKNTEAFFGQGTRLTVV.

This chain uses TRBV11-1 with TRBJ1-5; D is unresolved. The CDR3 totals 14 residues. V was shortened by 5 bases and J by 1 base, with 9 bases between the two germline ends. From germline, CDR1 is SGHAT and CDR2 FQDESV (reference sequence). The CDR3 DNA sequence: TGTGCCAGCAGCCTTACTGGGAGCAATCAGCCCCAGCATTTT. This sequence encodes CASSLTGSNQPQHF.

The V gene is TRBV9, the J gene TRBJ1-2; D possibly corresponds to TRBD1 (5 bases). Germline V gives CDR1 SGDLS, CDR2 YYNGEE. Between the trimmed V and J ends, which lost 0 bases and 6 bases, there was a span of 15 bases. The CDR3 runs 15 residues. The CDR3 DNA reads as TGTGCCAGCAGCGTAGCTACATATGGAGGGGATGGCTACACCTTC. Protein: CASSVATYGGDGYTF.

In this sample, this clone turned up once. The rearrangement joins TRBV6-1 to TRBJ2-7, with TRBD2 as a possible D gene (6 bases). The CDR3 runs to 16 residues. CDR1 is MNHNS, CDR2 SASEGT, per germline. Deletions cut 3 bases from V and 0 bases from J, with 15 bases between. The CDR3 loop is CASSDGGWISSYEQYF. In DNA, the CDR3 is TGTGCCAGCAGTGATGGGGGGTGGATAAGCTCCTACGAGCAGTACTTC.

The chain recombines TRBV29-1 with TRBJ2-7; TRBD2 might be the D (7 bases). CDR1 and CDR2 (germline): SQVTM, ANQGSEA. Trimming stripped 1 base from V and 0 bases from J, with 13 bases between. This CDR3 has 15 amino acids. Here the CDR3 DNA reads TGCAGCGTTGAAGCCCGCGGGGGCAGCTCCTACGAGCAGTACTTC. Translation gives CSVEARGGSSYEQYF.

This rearrangement joins TRBV18 to TRBJ1-1; 7 bases align to TRBD1. This CDR3 is built from 14 residues. V trimming: 2 bases; J trimming: 4 bases; junction bases outside the gene matches: 4. Germline values: CDR1 KGHSH, CDR2 LQKENI. As DNA, the CDR3 is TGTGCCAGCTCACCAGAGGGGGCGAGCACTGAAGCTTTCTTT. The encoded protein is CASSPEGASTEAFF.

This chain links TRBV7-3 with TRBJ2-1; 8 bases map to TRBD2. CDR1 and CDR2 (germline): SGHTA, FQGTGA. The ends lost 5 bases at V and 7 bases at J; junction bases unmatched: 4. CDR3 length equals 13 residues. In nucleotides, the CDR3 is TGTGCCAGCAGCAACAAGCGGGAGAATGAGCAGTTCTTC. This gives the protein CASSNKRENEQFF.

The chain recombines TRBV2 with TRBJ2-2; tentative D call: TRBD1 (5 bases). The V end lost 6 bases, the J end lost 2 bases, and 13 bases lay between the germline ends. Germline lookup yields CDR1 SNHLY and CDR2 FYNNEI. The CDR3 has 15 amino acids. CDR3 sequence: CASRATVSNTGELFF. The CDR3 DNA is TGTGCCAGCAGAGCGACAGTCTCCAACACCGGGGAGCTGTTTTTT.

This clone was recorded at least ten times. The sample holds other DNA sequences that translate to the same CDR3. The chain is built from TRBV29-1 and TRBJ2-7; D unresolved. The ends were cut back, 4 bases at V and 0 bases at J, with 7 bases in the middle. Germline values: CDR1 SQVTM, CDR2 ANQGSEA. This CDR3 has 12 amino acids. CDR3 nucleotides: TGCAGCGTTGTAGGCAGCTCCTACGAGCAGTACTTC. As protein: CSVVGSSYEQYF.

The V and J genes are TRBV29-1 and TRBJ2-5; 9 bases line up with TRBD2. CDR1 and CDR2 (germline): SQVTM, ANQGSEA. This CDR3 spans 15 amino acids. Germline trimming cut 0 bases from V and 5 bases from J; bases unmatched to any gene: 7. The CDR3 DNA reads as TGCAGCGTTGAAGATAGGATCAGCGGGAGGGAGACCCAGTACTTC. Protein product: CSVEDRISGRETQYF.